Each of the 5 T cell receptor beta chains below was sequenced from the same sample in a study of blood T cell repertoires in COVID-19. Sequenced by immunoSEQ multiplex PCR; TCRdb stores in-frame clones only, minus some. The repertoire holds approximately 200,000 clones, with roughly 87% as singletons. The sequenced material came from PBMCs or T cells enriched from blood (not recorded which). The receptor set was obtained from a woman in her twenties or thirties who had recovered from COVID-19.

The chain combines TRBV11-3 with TRBJ2-2; tentative D call: TRBD1 (5 bases). CDR3 length: 14 residues. Trimming cost V 4 bases and J 5 bases, with 11 bases left between them. The germline CDR1 and CDR2 sequences are SGHNT and YENEEA. The CDR3 DNA reads TGTGCCAGCAGCTCGCCTCCAGGGACCGGGGAGCTGTTTTTT. This translates into CASSSPPGTGELFF.

The rearrangement links TRBV28 to TRBJ1-2, with D possibly matching TRBD1 (5 bases). The CDR3 covers 15 residues. The germline V and J ends were trimmed by 10 bases and 3 bases, with 21 bases remaining between them. CDR1 and CDR2 from the germline V gene are MDHEN and SYDVKM. The CDR3 bases are TGTGCCACCATACCCCCAGGGCCTTACTACTATGGCTACACCTTC. It specifies CATIPPGPYYYGYTF.

V and J are TRBV19 and TRBJ1-1, with 10 bases that match TRBD1. There are 15 residues in the CDR3. Germline V gene data show CDR1 as LNHDA and CDR2 as SQIVND (reference sequence). The trim removed 7 bases at V and 1 base at J, leaving 6 bases unmatched. CDR3 loop: CASNPGTGANTEAFF. CDR3 nucleotides: TGTGCCAGTAATCCTGGGACAGGGGCGAACACTGAAGCTTTCTTT.

This chain links TRBV5-4 with TRBJ1-5; D not certain. From germline, CDR1 is SGHNT and CDR2 YYREEE (reference sequence). CDR3 length equals 15 residues. Trimming stripped 4 bases from V and 1 base from J, with 12 bases between. The DNA of the CDR3 is TGTGCCAGCAGCGTGGGTCCCAGGAGCAATCAGCCCCAGCATTTT. Protein product: CASSVGPRSNQPQHF. Full variable domain (remainder filled in from reference TRBV5-4 and TRBJ1-5): ETGVTQSPTHLIKTRGQQVTLRCSSQSGHNTVSWYQQALGQGPQFIFQYYREEENGRGNFPPRFSGLQFPNYSSELNVNALELDDSALYLCASSVGPRSNQPQHFGDGTRLSIL.

In this sample, this clone turned up once. CDR3 nucleotides: TGTGCCAGCAGTCTGGAAGTGGACGGGGGGAACGAGCAGTACTTC. This gives the protein CASSLEVDGGNEQYF. This chain connects TRBV28 to TRBJ2-7, with 7 bases aligning to TRBD2. This CDR3 comprises 15 residues. From germline, CDR1 is MDHEN and CDR2 SYDVKM. The junction had 12 bases not matched to a gene; V was cut back by 5 bases and J by 5 bases.